The clone carrying this TCR beta chain is a singleton in its sample. Its antigen is unknown. This sample was included in a study of cytomegalovirus exposure and HLA in healthy donors. Study results and limitations: In vitro work confirmed that a few CMV-associated chains recognize CMV antigens. HLA allele associations emerged for roughly 16,000 TCR beta sequences in a later analysis, at 0.05 false discovery rate. Later, TCR association rates were found to vary by HLA locus, highest for DRB1 and lowest for HLA-C. When a later analysis was performed, an Asian-associated ancestry cluster reportedly had fewer N-insertions than the roughly 640-donor mean.

PCR primers comprised 60 Vbeta and 13 Jbeta primers. TCRdb's copy holds only in-frame clones and misses some; the assay was immunoSEQ multiplex PCR. The sample records some 63,000 clones, about 80% being singletons. V lost 5 bases and J 0 bases, leaving 14 bases between the germline ends. The germline CDR1 and CDR2 sequences are SGHRS and YFSETQ. This CDR3 comprises 15 residues. The TCR originated in a woman between 40 and 50 years old in good health and CMV-seronegative. The sequenced sample was PBMCs. The chain recombines TRBV5-1 with TRBJ1-1; D gene uncertain. The CDR3 sequence: CASRGGPGMNTEAFF. The CDR3, as DNA: TGCGCCAGCAGGGGAGGCCCCGGTATGAACACTGAAGCTTTCTTT.